This T cell receptor beta chain is drawn from a study of T cell repertoires in cytomegalovirus infection. TCRdb re-derived calls from the reads in MiXCR, one entry per CDR3 protein. Here the sample spans some 920,000 distinct CDR3 sequences, 25% to 40% being singletons. Study outcomes and limitations: Cumulative public TCR beta family frequency identified carriers of CMV plus the relevant HLA. In two of eight donors, the top clonotype was HLA-C-restricted CMV-specific.

V was clipped by 2 bases and J by 4 bases, with 15 bases between them. The CDR3 consists of 16 residues. Per the germline V gene, CDR1 is SEHNR and CDR2 is FQNEAQ (reference sequence). This clonotype was observed many times. The antigen is unknown. The chain is built from TRBV7-9 and TRBJ1-3; no clear D. This receptor was obtained from a human donor in good health (CMV status not recorded). Some clones in this sample may be carry-over from other donors' samples. The sequencing used cultured CD8+ T cells from PBMCs, collected from culture after CMV antigen stimulation. The CDR3 DNA follows: TGTGCCAGCAGCTTAAGGCAGGCTGAAAAAGGAAACACCATATATTTT. It specifies CASSLRQAEKGNTIYF.